The entry below gives a single TCR beta chain sequence along with its context. The data were obtained in a study of blood T cell repertoires in COVID-19. The CDR3 covers 17 residues. V lost 3 bases, J lost 0 bases, and 17 bases lay in between. Per the germline V gene, CDR1 is WNHNN and CDR2 is SYGVQD (reference sequence). Sequencing used immunoSEQ multiplex PCR; TCRdb keeps in-frame clones, though not all of them. The table includes around 500,000 clones, 88% detected once. The origin of this receptor is a woman aged 55 to 70 who had recovered from COVID-19. The chain employs TRBV10-1 and TRBJ2-5; a possible D gene is TRBD2 (5 bases). The material sequenced was PBMCs or T cells enriched from blood (not recorded which). Here the CDR3 DNA reads TGCGCCAGCAGTGATGATGTGGACTCCATGTACCAAGAGACCCAGTACTTC. It is translated as CASSDDVDSMYQETQYF.